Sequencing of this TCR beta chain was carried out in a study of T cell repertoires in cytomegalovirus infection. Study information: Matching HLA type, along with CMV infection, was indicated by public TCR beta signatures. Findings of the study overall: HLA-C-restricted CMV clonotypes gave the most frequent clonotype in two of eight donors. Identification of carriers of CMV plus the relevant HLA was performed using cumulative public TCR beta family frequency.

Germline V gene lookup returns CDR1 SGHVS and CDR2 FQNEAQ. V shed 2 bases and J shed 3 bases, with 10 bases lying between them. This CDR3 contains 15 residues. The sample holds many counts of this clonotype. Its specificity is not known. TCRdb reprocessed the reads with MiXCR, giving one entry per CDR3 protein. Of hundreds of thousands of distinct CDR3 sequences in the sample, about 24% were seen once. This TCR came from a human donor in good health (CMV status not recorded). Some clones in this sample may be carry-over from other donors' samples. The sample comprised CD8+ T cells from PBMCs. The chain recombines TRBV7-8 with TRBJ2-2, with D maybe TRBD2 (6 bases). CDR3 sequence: CASSLSGEDTGELFF. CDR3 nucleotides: TGTGCCAGCAGCTTATCCGGGGAGGACACCGGGGAGCTGTTTTTT.